Listed below are T cell receptor beta chains from one sample, sequenced in a study of cytomegalovirus exposure and HLA in healthy donors. TCRdb's table, derived via immunoSEQ multiplex PCR, lists solely in-frame clones and lacks some. The data hold more than 100,000 clones, with roughly four fifths observed a single time. Material for sequencing was PBMCs. These TCRs come from a woman in her sixties in good health and CMV-seronegative. Both conserved end residues are part of each CDR3.

j_gene | v_gene | CDR3aa
TRBJ1-6 | TRBV6-6 | CASSGGTLTLHF
TRBJ2-6 | TRBV5-6 | CASSFPSGNSGANVLTF
TRBJ2-5 | TRBV7-9 | CASSRGQETQYF
TRBJ1-5 | TRBV2 | CASRAQPVKPQHF
TRBJ2-7 | TRBV6-1 | CASMGGFSYEQYF
TRBJ1-2 | TRBV5-4 | CASSLGIFRRDPRGYTF
TRBJ2-3 | TRBV14 | CASSWASTDTQYF
TRBJ1-2 | TRBV6-6 | CASRYRDRDGYTF
TRBJ2-4 | TRBV7-3 | CASSARGELGNIQYF
TRBJ2-3 | TRBV7-6 | CASSLASGSTDTQYF
TRBJ1-1 | TRBV30 | CAWTRGPNTEAFF
TRBJ2-3 | TRBV2 | CASREGRAGTDTQYF
TRBJ2-7 | TRBV2 | CASSEHREQYF
TRBJ1-2 | TRBV7-8 | CASSLAQFMIYGYTF
TRBJ2-1 | TRBV4-1 | CASSQASNNEQFF
TRBJ2-2 | TRBV12-5 | CASLAGDNTGELFF
TRBJ2-2 | TRBV27 | CASSRLAGGSTGELFF
TRBJ2-7 | TRBV28 | CASFGTSGGAYEQYF
TRBJ2-3 | TRBV5-1 | CASSLAALAGGSDTQYF
TRBJ1-2 | TRBV27 | CASSLGTGANLGYYGYTF
TRBJ1-6 | TRBV5-8 | CASSAAPGVYNSPLHF
TRBJ2-1 | TRBV4-2 | CASTQEEWSGGNYNEQFF
TRBJ2-1 | TRBV27 | CASSVRLAGDYNEQFF
TRBJ2-1 | TRBV5-4 | CASSLARGRSYNEQFF
TRBJ2-7 | TRBV5-1 | CASRARDTTYEQYF
TRBJ2-5 | TRBV7-6 | CASSHRTSGSIKETQYF
TRBJ1-2 | TRBV28 | CASITGQPNYGYTF
TRBJ1-5 | TRBV2 | CASSERQGWQPQHF
TRBJ2-1 | TRBV5-1 | CASSSQAGTALSNEQFF